This is a list of T cell receptor beta chains from one sample in a study of T cell responses to AZD1222 COVID-19 vaccine. Generated by immunoSEQ multiplex PCR, the TCRdb table keeps only in-frame clones and is missing some. The table has more than 150,000 clones, 70% to 90% seen once. The specimen was peripheral blood, collected on day 0 of AZD1222 vaccination. These TCRs come from an adult in good health. CDR3s include the opening cysteine and the closing phenylalanine or tryptophan. The D gene is left open where the match is weak. Size values are once, few and many counts, or a class for expanded clones, and some rows have none.

clone size	V gene	J gene	D gene	CDR3 DNA	CDR3 protein
once	TRBV28	TRBJ1-2	NA	TGTGCCAGCAGCCCCCCTGGGACAATTTGGGGTGGCTACACCTTC	CASSPPGTIWGGYTF
once	TRBV9	TRBJ2-5	NA	TGTGCCAGCAGCGTAGAACAGGGACTAGAGACCCAGTACTTC	CASSVEQGLETQYF
NA	TRBV6-2/TRBV6-3	TRBJ1-3	TRBD1	TGTGCCAGCAGTACACGACAGGGGATTGGAAACACCATATATTTT	CASSTRQGIGNTIYF
NA	TRBV3-1/TRBV3-2	TRBJ2-2	NA	TGTGCCAGCAGCCAAGAAAGCAGAACAGGGACCGGGGAGCTGTTTTTT	CASSQESRTGTGELFF
NA	TRBV3-1/TRBV3-2	TRBJ1-1	NA	TGTGCCAGCAGCGCCAGGGTCGTGGGGATCCAAAAAGCTTTCTTT	CASSARVVGIQKAFF
NA	TRBV27	TRBJ2-2	NA	TGTGCCAGCACAGGTTTCTACAACACCGGGGAGCTGTTTTTT	CASTGFYNTGELFF
NA	TRBV2	TRBJ1-1	NA	TGTGCCAGCTTCCAAAGAGGCGGATCGAGGACTGAAGCTTTCTTT	CASFQRGGSRTEAFF
NA	TRBV7-9	TRBJ1-2	NA	TGTGCCAGCAGCGAAAGGTCGGGACATGAGAACTATGGCTACACCTTC	CASSERSGHENYGYTF
NA	TRBV5-4	TRBJ1-1	NA	TGTGCCAGCAGCTTCGACAGGTTGGACACTGAAGCTTTCTTT	CASSFDRLDTEAFF
NA	TRBV28	TRBJ1-2	NA	TGTGCCAGCAGTCCCCTGGGCGTAACGGACTATGGCTACACCTTC	CASSPLGVTDYGYTF
NA	TRBV28	TRBJ1-4	NA	TGTGCCACACACCAGGGTGCAACTAATGAAAAACTGTTTTTT	CATHQGATNEKLFF
NA	TRBV25-1	TRBJ1-6	NA	TGTGCCAGCAGTTCCCGGGCAGGGGAGAATTCACCCCTCCACTTT	CASSSRAGENSPLHF
NA	TRBV5-5	TRBJ1-5	NA	TGTGCCAGCAGCTTGGAAGGGGGGGGCAATCAGCCCCAGCATTTT	CASSLEGGGNQPQHF
NA	TRBV7-3	TRBJ2-3	NA	TGTGCCAGCAGCCCGGGACACCACACAGATACGCAGTATTTT	CASSPGHHTDTQYF
NA	TRBV2	TRBJ1-5	NA	TGTGCCAGCAGGACGGGACGCCTGGGCGATCAGCCCCAGCATTTT	CASRTGRLGDQPQHF
NA	TRBV6-2/TRBV6-3	TRBJ1-1	TRBD1	TGTGCCAGCAGTGAGACAGGGGCGAACACTGAAGCTTTCTTT	CASSETGANTEAFF
NA	TRBV3-1/TRBV3-2	TRBJ2-1	TRBD2	TGTGCCAGCAGCCAAGCGGGGGGTGGGCAGTTCTTC	CASSQAGGGQFF
NA	TRBV11-3	TRBJ2-1	NA	TGTGCCAGCAGCTCCGGGGGTGACAGGTACAATGAGCAGTTCTTC	CASSSGGDRYNEQFF
NA	TRBV5-1	TRBJ1-4	NA	TGCGCCAGCAGCTTGAGTGGGCAGGGCTCCGAAAAACTGTTTTTT	CASSLSGQGSEKLFF
NA	TRBV25-1	TRBJ2-2	TRBD1	TGTGCCAGCAGTGAAATGTTGACAGGGGGGGAGCTGTTTTTT	CASSEMLTGGELFF
once	TRBV28	TRBJ1-5	NA	TGTGCCAGCAGGACATACTATAGCAATCAGCCCCAGCATTTT	CASRTYYSNQPQHF
NA	TRBV6-5	TRBJ1-5	NA	TGTGCCAGCAATTATGGGGACCAACAGCCCCAGCATTTT	CASNYGDQQPQHF
NA	TRBV4-1	TRBJ2-3	TRBD2	TGCGCCAGCAGCCAAATAGCGGGGGACACAGATACGCAGTATTTT	CASSQIAGDTDTQYF
once	TRBV19	TRBJ1-4	NA	TGTGCCAGTAGTCCCTCCCAGGGGAGGGAAAAACTGTTTTTT	CASSPSQGREKLFF
once	TRBV4-1	TRBJ1-3	NA	TGCGCCAGCAGCCAAGACGGGCGGCCCTCTGGAAACACCATATATTTT	CASSQDGRPSGNTIYF
NA	TRBV5-4	TRBJ1-3	TRBD1	TGTGCCAGCAGCTCGACAGGGTGGTCTGGAAACACCATATATTTT	CASSSTGWSGNTIYF
NA	TRBV5-4	TRBJ2-1	NA	TGTGCCAGCAGCTTGGGTGGGAGCGATGAGCAGTTCTTC	CASSLGGSDEQFF
NA	TRBV4-1	TRBJ1-5	NA	TGCGCCAGCAGCCAAGAAGCGACGCCAAATCAGCCCCAGCATTTT	CASSQEATPNQPQHF
NA	TRBV2	TRBJ1-1	TRBD1	TGTGCCAGCAGGCAGGGGGCGGCTTTCTTT	CASRQGAAFF
NA	TRBV7-2	TRBJ2-7	NA	TGTGCCAGCAGCCCCGCCTACGAGCAGTACTTC	CASSPAYEQYF
NA	TRBV29-1	TRBJ1-2	NA	TGCAGCGTTGGTTCTGGGGGTGGCTACACCTTC	CSVGSGGGYTF
NA	TRBV19	TRBJ2-1	TRBD2	TGTGCCAGTAGTACGGTACTAGCGGGAGGGTACAATGAGCAGTTCTTC	CASSTVLAGGYNEQFF
NA	TRBV2	TRBJ1-3	TRBD1	TGTGCCAGCAGTGAATGGGGACAGGGCTCTGGAAACACCATATATTTT	CASSEWGQGSGNTIYF
NA	TRBV7-6	TRBJ2-3	TRBD2	TGTGCCAGCAGTGCTCGGACTAGCGGGAGGGCCAACACAGATACGCAGTATTTT	CASSARTSGRANTDTQYF
NA	TRBV12-3/TRBV12-4	TRBJ2-7	NA	TGTGCCAGCACGGGGGCAGGGGTCGAGCAGTACTTC	CASTGAGVEQYF
NA	TRBV28	TRBJ1-2	TRBD1	TGTGCCAGCAGCCCACAGGGGGCGCTCGGCTTTGGCTACACCTTC	CASSPQGALGFGYTF
NA	TRBV18	TRBJ2-7	NA	TGTGCCAGCTCATCCCGGGACGTCGTCTCCTACGAGCAGTACTTC	CASSSRDVVSYEQYF
once	TRBV6-5	TRBJ2-7	TRBD1	TGTGCCAGCAGGACAGGGCTCTACGAGCAGTACTTC	CASRTGLYEQYF
NA	TRBV9	TRBJ2-1	TRBD2	TGTGCCAGCACCGCACTAGCGGGAGACTACAATGAGCAGTTCTTC	CASTALAGDYNEQFF
NA	TRBV4-1	TRBJ1-2	NA	TGCGCCAGCAGCCCCACGGCCCCATATGGCTACACCTTC	CASSPTAPYGYTF
NA	TRBV6-2/TRBV6-3	TRBJ2-7	NA	TGTGCCAGCAGTTACCCCAGCCGGGCCTACCCCTACGAGCAGTACTTC	CASSYPSRAYPYEQYF
few	TRBV4-2	TRBJ2-7	NA	TGTGCCAGCAGCCGGGAGGGTGGCGGGGGCGCCTACGAGCAGTACTTC	CASSREGGGGAYEQYF
NA	TRBV19	TRBJ1-2	NA	TGTGCCAGTAGTATCGGGGGAGATTATGGCTACACCTTC	CASSIGGDYGYTF
few	TRBV19	TRBJ2-2	NA	TGTGCCAGTAGTATAGTTACCACCGGGGAGCTGTTTTTT	CASSIVTTGELFF
NA	TRBV5-1	TRBJ2-7	TRBD1	TGCGCCAGCAGCTTGGGGACAGGGGCCTACGAGCAGTACTTC	CASSLGTGAYEQYF
NA	TRBV4-2	TRBJ1-1	NA	TGTGCCAGCAGCCATGGAGGGCAAGCTTTCTTT	CASSHGGQAFF
NA	TRBV29-1	TRBJ1-1	NA	TGCAGCGGTGTAGCCAGGGCGAACACTGAAGCTTTCTTT	CSGVARANTEAFF
NA	TRBV18	TRBJ1-1	TRBD1	TGTGCCAGCTCACTAGACAGGGGACCGGCTGAAGCTTTCTTT	CASSLDRGPAEAFF
once	TRBV4-2	TRBJ2-7	TRBD1	TGTGCCAGCAGCCTTGGACAGGTTCCCTACGAGCAGTACTTC	CASSLGQVPYEQYF
NA	TRBV9	TRBJ2-1	NA	TGTGCCAGCACCCACGGGCCATCATGGGCGAATGAGCAGTTCTTC	CASTHGPSWANEQFF
NA	TRBV4-3	TRBJ1-3	NA	TGCGCCAGCAGCCAAGAATCAGGGGCGAGCTCTGGAAACACCATATATTTT	CASSQESGASSGNTIYF